These 11 T cell receptor beta chains originate from one sample sequenced in a study of CD8 T cells in Susac syndrome. Reverse transcription of about 0.5 to 1 ug RNA used random hexamers. MiXCR, run by TCRdb on the immunoSEQ multiplex PCR reads, gives a single entry per CDR3 protein. The data hold roughly 200,000 distinct CDR3 sequences, with 90% to 95% observed a single time. Sample: CD4+ T cells from PBMCs. The source is a human donor in good health.

The chain recombines TRBV5-1 with TRBJ2-5; the D gene is possibly TRBD1 (6 bases). Deletions cut 6 bases from V and 5 bases from J, with 17 bases between. The length of the CDR3 is 14 residues. CDR1 SGHRS and CDR2 YFSETQ come from the germline V gene. CDR3 amino acids: CASTEDSTLETQYF. DNA of the CDR3: TGCGCCAGCACCGAGGACAGCACTTTGGAGACCCAGTACTTC. The whole variable domain, remainder taken from reference TRBV5-1 and TRBJ2-5, is KAGVTQTPRYLIKTRGQQVTLSCSPISGHRSVSWYQQTPGQGLQFLFEYFSETQRNKGNFPGRFSGRQFSNSRSEMNVSTLELGDSALYLCASTEDSTLETQYFGPGTRLLVL.

The chain uses TRBV19 and TRBJ1-2; maybe TRBD1 (5 bases). Trimming pared 3 bases from V and 4 bases from J, leaving 12 bases between. CDR3 length: 14 residues. CDR1 is LNHDA and CDR2 is SQIVND in the germline V gene (reference sequence). The CDR3 reads CASSIEGRSYGYTF. CDR3 bases: TGTGCCAGTAGTATCGAGGGGCGATCCTATGGCTACACCTTC.

The chain carries TRBV29-1 and TRBJ1-1; 9 nucleotides align to TRBD1. CDR3 length: 13 amino acids. CDR1 and CDR2 from the germline V gene are SQVTM and ANQGSEA. The V and J ends lost 5 bases and 1 base, in that order; junction bases with no gene match: 2. The CDR3 loop is CSVNRGQNTEAFF. In DNA form, the CDR3 reads TGCAGCGTTAACAGGGGGCAGAACACTGAAGCTTTCTTT.

J is TRBJ1-6 and V is TRBV12-3 or TRBV12-4; TRBD1 is a possible D gene (5 bases). V was clipped by 6 bases and J by 5 bases, with 14 bases between them. The CDR3 has 15 amino acids. CDR3 sequence reads: CASRSRGGNNSPLHF. In DNA form, the CDR3 reads TGTGCCAGCAGATCCCGCGGGGGAAATAATTCACCCCTCCACTTT.

This sequence joins TRBV27 and TRBJ2-7, with a weak D call TRBD1 (5 bases). The CDR3 has 14 amino acids. In germline, CDR1 is MNHEY, CDR2 SMNVEV (reference sequence). Trimming took 2 bases from V and 5 from J, leaving 13 bases between them. The CDR3 spells CASSLLGHSNEQYV. CDR3 bases: TGTGCCAGCAGTTTACTCGGACACTCGAACGAGCAGTACGTC.

The J gene is TRBJ2-5, the V gene TRBV27, with 9 bases aligning to TRBD1. The junction had 11 bases not matched to a gene; V was cut back by 4 bases and J by 5 bases. CDR3 length equals 16 residues. CDR1 is MNHEY and CDR2 is SMNVEV in the germline V gene (reference sequence). This chain's CDR3 is CASSSIRTGTGETQYF. The CDR3 DNA reads TGTGCCAGCAGTTCCATAAGGACAGGGACAGGGGAGACCCAGTACTTC.

The CDR3 sequence: CATRAPGMSTDTQYF. The DNA of the CDR3 is TGTGCCACCAGAGCGCCGGGAATGAGCACAGATACGCAGTATTTT. The chain uses TRBV15 and TRBJ2-3; possible D gene TRBD2, 5 bases. V lost 6 bases, J lost 0 bases, and 13 bases lay in between. The CDR3 spans 15 residues. Germline V gene data show CDR1 as LNHNV and CDR2 as YYDKDF (reference sequence).

The chain combines TRBV24-1 with TRBJ2-3; TRBD2 matches at 9 bases. The CDR3 extends over 15 amino acids. CDR1 is KGHDR and CDR2 is SFDVKD in the germline V gene. J was trimmed by 1 base and V by 4 bases; bases with no gene match: 2. CDR3 DNA sequence: TGTGCCACCAGTGACAGGACTAGCGGCACAGATACGCAGTATTTT. Translation: CATSDRTSGTDTQYF.

The chain recombines TRBV20-1 with TRBJ1-5, with no clear D. V lost 3 bases to trimming and J lost 5 bases, with 11 bases between them. The germline CDR1 and CDR2 sequences are DFQATT and SNEGSKA (reference sequence). The CDR3 length is 13 residues. The CDR3 reads CSASRQDYQPQHF. The DNA of the CDR3 is TGCAGTGCTAGTCGGCAGGATTATCAGCCCCAGCATTTT.

The V gene is TRBV28, the J gene TRBJ2-2; D ambiguous. Germline V lookup: CDR1 MDHEN, CDR2 SYDVKM. The CDR3 totals 15 residues. The V end was cut by 6 bases, the J end by 0 bases, with 11 bases between. CDR3 nucleotides: TGTGCCAGCAGGCCCACACAAGCGAACACCGGGGAGCTGTTTTTT. Protein sequence: CASRPTQANTGELFF.

The chain is built from TRBV19 and TRBJ1-4, with D unclear. Deletions cut 5 bases from V and 0 bases from J, with 13 bases between. The CDR3 is 16 residues long. Germline lookup yields CDR1 LNHDA and CDR2 SQIVND (reference sequence). CDR3 sequence reads: CASSPSLGTTNEKLFF. Written as DNA, the CDR3 is TGTGCCAGTAGTCCCTCGCTGGGAACAACTAATGAAAAACTGTTTTTT. Based on the CDR3 plus reference TRBV19 and TRBJ1-4, the full variable domain is DGGITQSPKYLFRKEGQNVTLSCEQNLNHDAMYWYRQDPGQGLRLIYYSQIVNDFQKGDIAEGYSVSREKKESFPLTVTSAQKNPTAFYLCASSPSLGTTNEKLFFGSGTQLSVL.